Listed here are 27 T cell receptor beta chains from one sample, sequenced in a study of blood T cells in healthy people across ages. Then a second PCR, running roughly 7 to 11 cycles, was carried out with a sample-barcoded 5' primer and a J-beta primer mix. TCRdb recomputed calls from the 5' RACE reads with MiXCR, one row per CDR3 protein. The data contain about 1.1 million distinct CDR3 sequences, 35% to 40% of them seen just once; the ten biggest clones take up over 10%. Sequenced sample: blood. The receptors here all came from a man aged 18-30 years in good health.

In the case of this clonotype: At one boundary the junction diverges from the germline segment, which might be a read error. The chain couples TRBV20-1 to TRBJ1-4; D is unclear. CDR1 is DFQATT and CDR2 is SNEGSKA in the germline V gene (reference sequence). The CDR3 totals 14 residues. The CDR3 nucleotides are TGCAGTACTAGAGGCCTAAGGGCCGAGGAAAAACTGTTTTTT. Translated, it gives CSTRGLRAEEKLFF.

The chain employs TRBV4-2 and TRBJ2-3; 7 nucleotides match TRBD2. The CDR3 runs 14 residues. The junction had 9 bases not matched to a gene; V was cut back by 6 bases and J by 6 bases. Germline CDR1 LGHNA, CDR2 YNFKEQ. CDR3 coding DNA: TGTGCCAGCAGGCCGGGACTAACAGCGGATACGCAGTATTTT. Protein product: CASRPGLTADTQYF.

The gene calls are TRBV6-1 and TRBJ2-3; D perhaps matches TRBD2 (5 bases). From germline, CDR1 is MNHNS and CDR2 SASEGT. The CDR3 has 13 residues. V dropped 7 bases and J dropped 2 bases, with 10 bases sitting between them. The CDR3 loop reads CASTNGNTDTQYF. CDR3 coding DNA: TGTGCCAGCACAAACGGGAACACAGATACGCAGTATTTT.

The rearrangement joins TRBV6-5 to TRBJ1-2, with TRBD1 matching 7 bases. The CDR3 consists of 15 residues. Germline V CDR1 and CDR2: MNHEY, SVGAGI. V gave up 6 bases and J gave up 7 bases; unmatched junction bases: 14. The CDR3 DNA is TGTGCCAGCAGGTCTACGACAGGGTCCTTGGGTGGCTACACCTTC. Protein: CASRSTTGSLGGYTF.

The V and J genes are TRBV7-2 and TRBJ2-5; D call uncertain. CDR3 length: 13 amino acids. Per germline, CDR1 SGHTA and CDR2 FQGNSA. Trimming took 5 bases from V and 2 from J, leaving 9 bases between them. The CDR3 DNA reads as TGTGCCAGCAGCGTATGGGAACAAGAGACCCAGTACTTC. Its protein product is CASSVWEQETQYF. The full variable domain, in which reference TRBV7-2 and TRBJ2-5 provide the parts outside the CDR3, is GAGVSQSPSNKVTEKGKDVELRCDPISGHTALYWYRQSLGQGLEFLIYFQGNSAPDKSGLPSDRFSAERTGGSVSTLTIQRTQQEDSAVYLCASSVWEQETQYFGPGTRLLVL.

This clonotype occurred a few times. The rearrangement uses TRBV12-3 or TRBV12-4 and TRBJ1-2; the match to TRBD1 covers 7 bases. This CDR3 comprises 13 residues. J was trimmed by 4 bases and V by 9 bases; bases with no gene match: 8. The CDR3: CAREGALSYGYTF. The DNA for the CDR3 is TGTGCCAGGGAGGGGGCGCTTAGCTATGGCTACACCTTC.

As concerns this clonotype: One base away lies a much larger clone, so this may be a sequencing read error. This CDR3 reads CSARDPDTGGYTF. The CDR3 nucleotides read TGCAGTGCTAGAGATCCGGACACAGGTGGCTACACCTTC. The chain joins TRBV20-1 to TRBJ1-2, with D possibly being TRBD1 (5 bases). V was trimmed by 0 bases and J by 7 bases, leaving 12 bases between them. The V gene's germline CDR1 is DFQATT and CDR2 SNEGSKA (reference sequence). The CDR3 runs to 13 residues.

This clonotype was detected only once. The chain joins TRBV6-5 to TRBJ1-2; the D is unclear. Germline V lookup: CDR1 MNHEY, CDR2 SVGAGI. V lost 1 base and J lost 2, with 14 bases in between. The CDR3 covers 16 residues. The CDR3 sequence is CASSYLRGSGNYGYTF. For the CDR3, the DNA is TGTGCCAGCAGTTACTTGCGGGGTAGCGGGAACTATGGCTACACCTTC.

Notes on this clonotype: Relative to the germline gene, one junction end is altered; a read error may explain this. The V and J genes are TRBV5-5 and TRBJ1-2, with TRBD1 as a possible D gene (6 bases). CDR1 and CDR2 from the germline V gene are SGHKS and YYEKEE (reference sequence). This CDR3 is 12 amino acids long. CDR3 nucleotide sequence: TGTGTCAGCGCGCCAGGGGATTATGGCTACACCTTC. Amino acid sequence: CVSAPGDYGYTF.

Only a few counts were recorded for this clonotype. V is TRBV20-1 and J is TRBJ2-3; 12 bases are shared with TRBD1. The CDR3 totals 15 residues. The junction had 4 bases not matched to a gene; V was cut back by 2 bases and J by 4 bases. In germline, CDR1 is DFQATT, CDR2 SNEGSKA (reference sequence). CDR3 residues: CSARRDRGQADTQYF. The CDR3 coding sequence is TGCAGTGCTAGAAGGGACAGGGGGCAGGCAGATACGCAGTATTTT.

This clonotype was seen ten or more times. The chain joins TRBV20-1 to TRBJ1-2; no reliable D call. The V gene lost 3 bases and the J gene lost 2 bases, with 10 bases spanning the gap. The CDR3 runs to 13 residues. From germline, CDR1 is DFQATT and CDR2 SNEGSKA (reference sequence). CDR3 loop: CSARAPVNYGYTF. The CDR3 DNA follows: TGCAGTGCTAGGGCGCCAGTAAACTATGGCTACACCTTC.

Turning to this clonotype: One end of the junction is discordant with germline, which a read error may explain. The J gene is TRBJ1-1, the V gene TRBV4-3, with D unclear. The germline V gene encodes CDR1 LGHNA and CDR2 YSLEER. The CDR3 covers 13 residues. CDR3 sequence (DNA): TGCGCCAGCAGCCAAGATTCGACGACTGAACCTTTCTTT. Its translation is CASSQDSTTEPFF.

The CDR3: CASSYTAGAYEQYF. In DNA, the CDR3 is TGTGCCAGCAGTTACACGGCAGGGGCCTACGAGCAGTACTTC. This chain links TRBV6-5 with TRBJ2-4, with D perhaps TRBD1 (6 bases). The J call may be mistaken, given a closer DNA end match to TRBJ2-7. The germline CDR1 and CDR2 sequences are MNHEY and SVGAGI. The CDR3 consists of 14 residues.

This clonotype was observed a few times. The gene calls are TRBV3-1 and TRBJ2-7; 11 nucleotides match TRBD1. The CDR3 is 15 residues long. Germline-derived CDR1 and CDR2 are LGHDT and YNNKEL (reference sequence). V lost 3 bases, J lost 7 bases, and 8 bases stayed unmatched. The CDR3 loop is CASSHWTGGTNEQYF. The CDR3 DNA is TGTGCCAGCAGCCATTGGACAGGGGGCACGAATGAGCAGTACTTC.

The gene calls are TRBV6-5 and TRBJ1-3; D gene uncertain. This CDR3 contains 19 residues. Trimming shortened V by 2 bases and J by 0 bases, and 20 bases separated the two germline ends. Germline V gene lookup returns CDR1 MNHEY and CDR2 SVGAGI. CDR3: CASSYHQSLAGGSGNTIYF. DNA of the CDR3: TGTGCCAGCAGTTACCACCAATCTTTGGCAGGCGGCTCTGGAAACACCATATATTTT.

The chain couples TRBV7-2 to TRBJ1-4; D unresolved. CDR3 length: 12 residues. CDR1 SGHTA and CDR2 FQGNSA come from the germline V gene. V lost 2 bases, J lost 7 bases, and 5 bases lay in between. In DNA, the CDR3 is TGTGCCAGCAGCTTATCTCCTGAAAAACTGTTTTTT. It encodes CASSLSPEKLFF.

The rearrangement links TRBV6-5 to TRBJ2-1; 7 bases agree with TRBD2. The DNA end favors TRBJ2-7, so the J call may be wrong. CDR3 size: 14 residues. Germline V lookup: CDR1 MNHEY, CDR2 SVGAGI. CDR3 sequence (DNA): TGTGCCAGCAATCGGGGGGAGTCCTACAATGAGCAGTACTTC. As protein: CASNRGESYNEQYF.

The sample holds many counts of this clonotype. The CDR3 bases are TGCAGCGTTGAAGAGGGCGACCACAATGAGCAGTTCTTC. It specifies CSVEEGDHNEQFF. This chain joins TRBV29-1 and TRBJ2-1; D remains unclear. The germline V and J ends were trimmed by 0 bases and 5 bases, with 8 bases remaining between them. Germline V lookup: CDR1 SQVTM, CDR2 ANQGSEA. The CDR3 contains 13 residues.

This rearrangement joins TRBV12-3 or TRBV12-4 to TRBJ2-1; D remains ambiguous. The V gene lost 7 bases and the J gene lost 5 bases, with 21 bases spanning the gap. The CDR3 loop spans 16 amino acids. The CDR3 DNA reads TGTGCCAGCACTACCCAAAGGATCTTCTTGGACAATGAGCAGTTCTTC. Its protein is CASTTQRIFLDNEQFF.

J is TRBJ2-3 and V is TRBV20-1, with 11 positions matching TRBD2. This CDR3 spans 15 amino acids. Trimming removed 5 bases from V and 1 base from J; junction bases left unmatched: 5. Germline V lookup: CDR1 DFQATT, CDR2 SNEGSKA (reference sequence). For the CDR3, the DNA is TGCAGTGCTCCGCCGACTAGCGGGGGCACAGATACGCAGTATTTT. Translation gives CSAPPTSGGTDTQYF.

This clonotype occurred a few times. The V call is TRBV18, the J call TRBJ2-3; 7 bases are shared with TRBD2. Germline V CDR1 and CDR2: KGHSH, LQKENI. The CDR3 is made up of 15 amino acids. V trimming: 3 bases; J trimming: 2 bases; junction bases outside the gene matches: 5. CDR3 in amino acids: CASSPSGEFTDTQYF. DNA of the CDR3: TGTGCCAGCTCACCCAGCGGGGAGTTCACAGATACGCAGTATTTT.

The chain carries TRBV29-1 and TRBJ2-7; D is possibly TRBD1 (6 bases). Germline loops: CDR1 SQVTM, CDR2 ANQGSEA. This CDR3 spans 12 amino acids. Trimming pared 6 bases from V and 6 bases from J, leaving 15 bases between. Here the CDR3 reads CSVRTGSPEQYF. The DNA for the CDR3 is TGCAGCGTCCGAACAGGGTCCCCCGAGCAGTACTTC.

This clonotype was counted a few times. The J gene is TRBJ2-3, the V gene TRBV7-2, with D uncertain. The V gene's germline CDR1 is SGHTA and CDR2 FQGNSA. CDR3 size: 16 residues. V gave up 3 bases and J gave up 2 bases, with 15 bases separating them. The CDR3, as DNA: TGTGCCAGCAGCTTTTCCCACGTCGCGATCACAGATACGCAGTATTTT. This encodes CASSFSHVAITDTQYF. Using reference TRBV7-2 and TRBJ2-3 for the parts outside the CDR3, the full variable domain is GAGVSQSPSNKVTEKGKDVELRCDPISGHTALYWYRQSLGQGLEFLIYFQGNSAPDKSGLPSDRFSAERTGGSVSTLTIQRTQQEDSAVYLCASSFSHVAITDTQYFGPGTRLTVL.

The chain joins TRBV19 to TRBJ1-2; D is perhaps TRBD1 (5 bases). With 3 bases removed from V and 4 bases from J, the gap between germline ends came to 9 bases. This CDR3 is built from 13 residues. CDR1 LNHDA and CDR2 SQIVND come from the germline V gene (reference sequence). This chain's CDR3 is CASSIRGIYGYTF. In DNA, the CDR3 is TGTGCCAGTAGTATTCGGGGGATCTATGGCTACACCTTC.

The V call is TRBV28, the J call TRBJ2-4, with a tentative D call TRBD2 (6 bases). Germline V gene lookup returns CDR1 MDHEN and CDR2 SYDVKM. Trimming took 7 bases from V and 8 from J, leaving 18 bases between them. CDR3 length: 14 amino acids. Written as DNA, the CDR3 is TGTGCCAGCACCTTAGGGGTCCAGCGGGACATTCAGTACTTC. The encoded protein is CASTLGVQRDIQYF.

The rearrangement uses TRBV5-5 and TRBJ2-2; D remains ambiguous. In germline, CDR1 is SGHKS, CDR2 YYEKEE (reference sequence). V was pared by 0 bases and J by 5 bases, with 8 bases between. The CDR3 is 14 residues long. The CDR3 sequence is CASSLGFLTGELFF. CDR3 DNA: TGTGCCAGCAGCTTGGGTTTCTTGACCGGGGAGCTGTTTTTT.

This chain links TRBV29-1 with TRBJ2-7, with 9 bases fitting TRBD1. The length of the CDR3 is 15 residues. Losses at the gene ends were 2 bases for V and 1 base for J; bases not matched to a gene: 6. The germline CDR1 and CDR2 sequences are SQVTM and ANQGSEA. CDR3 sequence reads: CSVEKRDRASYEQYF. CDR3 bases: TGCAGCGTTGAAAAACGGGACAGGGCGTCCTACGAGCAGTACTTC.